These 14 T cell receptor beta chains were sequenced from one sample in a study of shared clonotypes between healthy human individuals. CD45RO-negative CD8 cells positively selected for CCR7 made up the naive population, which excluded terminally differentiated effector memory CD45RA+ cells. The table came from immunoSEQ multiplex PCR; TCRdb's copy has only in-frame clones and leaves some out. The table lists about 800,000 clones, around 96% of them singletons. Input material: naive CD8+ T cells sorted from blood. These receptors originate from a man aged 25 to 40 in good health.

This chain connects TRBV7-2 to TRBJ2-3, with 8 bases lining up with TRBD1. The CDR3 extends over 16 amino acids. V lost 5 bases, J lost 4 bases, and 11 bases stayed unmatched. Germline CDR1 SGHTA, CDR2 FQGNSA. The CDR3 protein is CASSHPGQGASDTQYF. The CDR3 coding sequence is TGTGCCAGCAGCCATCCCGGGCAGGGGGCCTCAGATACGCAGTATTTT.

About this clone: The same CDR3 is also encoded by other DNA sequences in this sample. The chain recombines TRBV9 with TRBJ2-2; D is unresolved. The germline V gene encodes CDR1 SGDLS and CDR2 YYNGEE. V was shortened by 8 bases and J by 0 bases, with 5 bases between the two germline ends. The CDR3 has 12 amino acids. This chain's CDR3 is CASTANTGELFF. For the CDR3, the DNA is TGTGCCAGTACAGCGAACACCGGGGAGCTGTTTTTT.

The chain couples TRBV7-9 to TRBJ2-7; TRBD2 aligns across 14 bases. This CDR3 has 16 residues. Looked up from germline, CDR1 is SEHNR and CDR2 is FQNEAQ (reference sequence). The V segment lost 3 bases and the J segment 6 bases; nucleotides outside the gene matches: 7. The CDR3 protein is CASSFYGTSGSFEQYF. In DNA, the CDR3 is TGTGCCAGCAGCTTCTATGGGACTAGCGGGAGTTTCGAGCAGTACTTC.

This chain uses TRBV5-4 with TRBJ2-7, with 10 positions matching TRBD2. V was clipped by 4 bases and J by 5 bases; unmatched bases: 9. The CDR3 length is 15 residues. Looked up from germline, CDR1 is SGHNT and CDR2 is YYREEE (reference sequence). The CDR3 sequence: CASSLRLAGGNEQYF. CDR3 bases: TGTGCCAGCAGCCTCAGACTAGCGGGTGGGAACGAGCAGTACTTC.

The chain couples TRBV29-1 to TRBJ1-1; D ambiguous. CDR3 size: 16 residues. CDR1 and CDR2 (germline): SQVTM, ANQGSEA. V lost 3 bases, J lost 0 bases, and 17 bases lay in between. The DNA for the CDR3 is TGCAGCGTTGACAATACGATTGACACGGTGAACACTGAAGCTTTCTTT. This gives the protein CSVDNTIDTVNTEAFF.

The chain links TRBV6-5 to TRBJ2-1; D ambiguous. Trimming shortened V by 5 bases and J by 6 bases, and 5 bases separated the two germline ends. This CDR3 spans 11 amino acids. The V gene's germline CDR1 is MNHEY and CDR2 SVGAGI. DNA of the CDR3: TGTGCCAGCAGTCCCGGCAATGAGCAGTTCTTC. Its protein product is CASSPGNEQFF.

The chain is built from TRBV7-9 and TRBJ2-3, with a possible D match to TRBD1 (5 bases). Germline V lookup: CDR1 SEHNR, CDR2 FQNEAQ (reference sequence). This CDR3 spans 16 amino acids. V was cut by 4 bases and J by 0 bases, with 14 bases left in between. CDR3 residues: CASSWTPSGSTDTQYF. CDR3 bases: TGTGCCAGCAGCTGGACACCGAGTGGGAGCACAGATACGCAGTATTTT.

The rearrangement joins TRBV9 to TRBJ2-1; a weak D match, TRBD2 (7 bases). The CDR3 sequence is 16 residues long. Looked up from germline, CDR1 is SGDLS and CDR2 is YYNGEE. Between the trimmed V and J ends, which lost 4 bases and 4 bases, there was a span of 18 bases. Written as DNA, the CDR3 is TGTGCCAGCAGCTCCCGGTTCGGGGGGCAGTACAATGAGCAGTTCTTC. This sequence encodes CASSSRFGGQYNEQFF.

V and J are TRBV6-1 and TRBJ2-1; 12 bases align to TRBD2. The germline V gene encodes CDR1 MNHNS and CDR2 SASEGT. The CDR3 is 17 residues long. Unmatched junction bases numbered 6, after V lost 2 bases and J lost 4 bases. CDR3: CASSERPGLAGYNEQFF. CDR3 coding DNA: TGTGCCAGCAGTGAAAGGCCGGGACTAGCGGGTTACAATGAGCAGTTCTTC.

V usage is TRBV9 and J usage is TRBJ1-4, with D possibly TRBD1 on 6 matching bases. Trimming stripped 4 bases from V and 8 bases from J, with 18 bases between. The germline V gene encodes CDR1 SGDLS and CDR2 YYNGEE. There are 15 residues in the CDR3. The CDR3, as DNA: TGTGCCAGCAGCATGAAGGGGGACGGGGACGAAAAACTGTTTTTT. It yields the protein CASSMKGDGDEKLFF. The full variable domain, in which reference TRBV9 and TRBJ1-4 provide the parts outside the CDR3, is DSGVTQTPKHLITATGQRVTLRCSPRSGDLSVYWYQQSLDQGLQFLIQYYNGEERAKGNILERFSAQQFPDLHSELNLSSLELGDSALYFCASSMKGDGDEKLFFGSGTQLSVL.

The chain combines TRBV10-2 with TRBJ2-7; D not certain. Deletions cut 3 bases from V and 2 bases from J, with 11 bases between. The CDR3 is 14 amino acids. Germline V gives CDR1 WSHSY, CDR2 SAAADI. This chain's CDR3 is CASSDGFSTYEQYF. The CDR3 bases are TGCGCCAGCAGTGACGGGTTCTCGACCTACGAGCAGTACTTC.

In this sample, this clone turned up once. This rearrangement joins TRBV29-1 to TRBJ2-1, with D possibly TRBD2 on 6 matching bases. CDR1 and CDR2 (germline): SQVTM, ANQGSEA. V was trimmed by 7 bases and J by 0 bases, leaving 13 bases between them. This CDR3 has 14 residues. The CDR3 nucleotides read TGCAGCGCTCTAGCGCCCAGCTCCTACAATGAGCAGTTCTTC. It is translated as CSALAPSSYNEQFF.

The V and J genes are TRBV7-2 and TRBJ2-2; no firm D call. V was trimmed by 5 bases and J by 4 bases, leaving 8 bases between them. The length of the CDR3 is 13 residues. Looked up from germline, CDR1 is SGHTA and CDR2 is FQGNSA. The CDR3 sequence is CASSPPGTGELFF. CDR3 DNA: TGTGCCAGCAGCCCACCGGGCACCGGGGAGCTGTTTTTT.

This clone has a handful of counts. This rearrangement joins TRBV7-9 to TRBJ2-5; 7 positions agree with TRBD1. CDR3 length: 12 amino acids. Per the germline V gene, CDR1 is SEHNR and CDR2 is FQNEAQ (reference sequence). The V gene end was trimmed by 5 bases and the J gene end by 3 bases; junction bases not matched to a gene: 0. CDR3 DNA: TGTGCCAGCAGCGGGACAGAAGAGACCCAGTACTTC. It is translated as CASSGTEETQYF.